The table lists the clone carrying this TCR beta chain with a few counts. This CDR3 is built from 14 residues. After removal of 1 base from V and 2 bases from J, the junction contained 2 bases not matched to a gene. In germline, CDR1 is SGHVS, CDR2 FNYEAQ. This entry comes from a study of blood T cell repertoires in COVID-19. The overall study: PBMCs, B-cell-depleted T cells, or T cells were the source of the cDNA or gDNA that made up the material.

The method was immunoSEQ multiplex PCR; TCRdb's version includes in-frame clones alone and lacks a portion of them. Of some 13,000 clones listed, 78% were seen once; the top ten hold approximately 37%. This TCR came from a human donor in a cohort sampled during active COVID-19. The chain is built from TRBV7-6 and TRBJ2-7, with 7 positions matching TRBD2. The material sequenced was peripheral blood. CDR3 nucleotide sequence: TGTGCCAGCAGCTTAGGGGGGGGAGCCTACGAGCAGTACTTC. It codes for CASSLGGGAYEQYF.